Listed here are 25 T cell receptor beta chains from one sample, sequenced in a study of cytomegalovirus exposure and HLA in healthy donors (dated by TCRdb to about 2017). Library prep was done by the immunoSEQ multiplex PCR assay. A mixture of 60 forward primers for TCR Vbeta segments and 13 reverse primers for TCR Jbeta segments was used in the multiplex PCR. TCRdb limited this immuneACCESS table to in-frame rearrangements with V and J called. A share of clones is missing; checked studies link under half to unresolved V genes, and the rest is unexplained. The sample table holds fewer than 200,000 clones, of which more than 70% were seen once. The top ten clones comprise under 6% of the sample. Material for sequencing was PBMCs. Every receptor here comes from a woman aged 50 to 60 in good health and CMV-seropositive.

In this sample, this clone turned up a few times. The chain combines TRBV5-1 with TRBJ1-1; D gene uncertain. Trimming took 6 bases from V and 2 from J, leaving 11 bases between them. Germline loops: CDR1 SGHRS, CDR2 YFSETQ. CDR3 size: 13 residues. The CDR3 bases are TGCGCCAGCACGGGGTCACCAAACACTGAAGCTTTCTTT. Its protein product is CASTGSPNTEAFF.

The CDR3 here is CASSLISAQSTEAFF. As DNA, the CDR3 is TGCGCCAGCAGCTTGATCTCCGCACAGAGCACTGAAGCTTTCTTT. The rearrangement links TRBV5-1 to TRBJ1-1; D remains ambiguous. CDR1 SGHRS and CDR2 YFSETQ come from the germline V gene. This CDR3 region has 15 residues. V lost 1 base and J 4 bases, leaving 14 bases between the germline ends. The full variable domain, its missing parts supplied by reference TRBV5-1 and TRBJ1-1, is KAGVTQTPRYLIKTRGQQVTLSCSPISGHRSVSWYQQTPGQGLQFLFEYFSETQRNKGNFPGRFSGRQFSNSRSEMNVSTLELGDSALYLCASSLISAQSTEAFFGQGTRLTVV.

The V call is TRBV2, the J call TRBJ2-7; maybe TRBD2 (5 bases). The length of the CDR3 is 15 residues. Germline V lookup: CDR1 SNHLY, CDR2 FYNNEI. The V and J ends lost 2 bases and 5 bases respectively, with 16 bases between them. CDR3 residues: CASSEFRSSGNEQYF. In nucleotides, the CDR3 is TGTGCCAGCAGTGAATTCAGGTCTTCGGGGAACGAGCAGTACTTC.

The chain combines TRBV19 with TRBJ2-3, with 10 bases aligning to TRBD1. This CDR3 has 17 amino acids. Germline V lookup: CDR1 LNHDA, CDR2 SQIVND (reference sequence). V lost 3 bases, J lost 3 bases, and 9 bases stayed unmatched. The CDR3 region is CASSISTGGGSTDTQYF. In DNA, the CDR3 is TGTGCCAGTAGTATCTCGACAGGGGGCGGGTCGACAGATACGCAGTATTTT.

The gene calls are TRBV7-8 and TRBJ1-5; no clear D gene. Per germline, CDR1 SGHVS and CDR2 FQNEAQ. Trimming cost V 5 bases and J 9 bases, with 17 bases left between them. This CDR3 has 14 amino acids. The CDR3 DNA reads as TGTGCCAGCAGCGACCGACAATATCTCGGGCCCCAGCATTTT. Amino acids: CASSDRQYLGPQHF. Combining the CDR3 with reference TRBV7-8 and TRBJ1-5 gives the whole variable domain GAGVSQSPRYKVAKRGQDVALRCDPISGHVSLFWYQQALGQGPEFLTYFQNEAQLDKSGLPSDRFFAERPEGSVSTLKIQRTQQEDSAVYLCASSDRQYLGPQHFGDGTRLSIL.

This clone was counted between two and nine times. This rearrangement joins TRBV7-2 to TRBJ2-2, with D perhaps matching TRBD1 (6 bases). The germline CDR1 and CDR2 sequences are SGHTA and FQGNSA. The V gene lost 5 bases and the J gene lost 7 bases, with 11 bases spanning the gap. The CDR3 runs 13 residues. The CDR3 is CASSVYRDGELFF. CDR3 coding DNA: TGTGCCAGCAGCGTATACAGGGACGGGGAGCTGTTTTTT.

The J gene is TRBJ2-6, the V gene TRBV30; perhaps TRBD1 as D (5 bases). The germline V gene has CDR1 GTSNPN and CDR2 SVGIG (reference sequence). With 6 bases removed from V and 0 bases from J, the gap between germline ends came to 9 bases. The CDR3 consists of 14 residues. The CDR3 DNA follows: TGTGCCTGTCAGACAGTCTCTGGGGCCAACGTCCTGACTTTC. Translation: CACQTVSGANVLTF.

The rearrangement links TRBV6-1 to TRBJ2-1; 9 bases map to TRBD2. The CDR3 covers 13 residues. V trimming: 6 bases; J trimming: 7 bases; junction bases outside the gene matches: 4. The germline V gene encodes CDR1 MNHNS and CDR2 SASEGT. For the CDR3, the DNA is TGTGCCAGCAGCCTAGCGGGGTTAAATGAGCAGTTCTTC. Protein product: CASSLAGLNEQFF.

In DNA, the CDR3 is TGTGCCAGCTCACCCACCCAAGGGCAGCGGATGGGGACCGGGGAGCTGTTTTTT. As protein: CASSPTQGQRMGTGELFF. J is TRBJ2-2 and V is TRBV18, with D possibly being TRBD2 (5 bases). Trimming cost V 3 bases and J 5 bases, with 22 bases left between them. Germline CDR1 KGHSH, CDR2 LQKENI. The CDR3 loop spans 18 amino acids.

This chain links TRBV29-1 with TRBJ2-5; TRBD1 agrees at 8 bases. The CDR3 covers 12 residues. Looked up from germline, CDR1 is SQVTM and CDR2 is ANQGSEA. Losses at the gene ends were 5 bases for V and 3 bases for J; bases not matched to a gene: 2. Written as DNA, the CDR3 is TGCAGCGTTAACAGGGGGGAAGAGACCCAGTACTTC. Translation gives CSVNRGEETQYF.

V is TRBV5-1 and J is TRBJ2-2, with D perhaps matching TRBD2 (6 bases). The germline gives CDR1 SGHRS, CDR2 YFSETQ. The CDR3 is made up of 16 amino acids. V was clipped by 5 bases and J by 1 base, with 15 bases between them. The CDR3 nucleotides read TGCGCCAGCAGATTAGGGGCGGGGAAGAACACCGGGGAGCTGTTTTTT. It encodes CASRLGAGKNTGELFF.

This clone was seen a handful of times. V is TRBV11-2 and J is TRBJ2-7, with 7 bases matching TRBD2. The ends lost 0 bases at V and 0 bases at J; junction bases unmatched: 5. The V gene's germline CDR1 is SGHAT and CDR2 FQNNGV. There are 16 residues in the CDR3. The CDR3 sequence: CASSLDRIAGSYEQYF. The CDR3 DNA reads as TGTGCCAGCAGCTTAGATCGGATAGCGGGCTCCTACGAGCAGTACTTC.

This chain uses TRBV7-2 with TRBJ2-7; D unclear. The CDR3 is 16 amino acids. CDR1 and CDR2 from the germline V gene are SGHTA and FQGNSA. V was cut by 1 base and J by 5 bases, with 18 bases left in between. Written as DNA, the CDR3 is TGTGCCAGCAGCTTAGAAAGCCAGGCCCCTCGGAACGAGCAGTACTTC. This encodes CASSLESQAPRNEQYF.

V is TRBV7-2 and J is TRBJ2-4; the match to TRBD1 covers 11 bases. V shed 1 base, J shed 8 bases, and the junction held 7 bases outside the gene matches. Germline CDR1 reads SGHTA; CDR2 reads FQGNSA. This CDR3 comprises 16 residues. CDR3 region: CASSLGTGGFRHIQYF. In DNA, the CDR3 is TGTGCCAGCAGCTTAGGGACAGGGGGCTTTAGGCACATTCAGTACTTC.

This clone has just one count. This chain uses TRBV7-3 with TRBJ2-2, with TRBD2 identical over 7 bases. The CDR3 extends over 14 amino acids. The ends lost 2 bases at V and 6 bases at J; junction bases unmatched: 3. Looked up from germline, CDR1 is SGHTA and CDR2 is FQGTGA. The CDR3 DNA reads as TGTGCCAGCAGCTTACTTGGGGGGGCCGGGGAGCTGTTTTTT. It translates to CASSLLGGAGELFF.

This clone was seen once. The V and J genes are TRBV4-3 and TRBJ1-2, with 8 bases matching TRBD1. V trimming: 4 bases; J trimming: 2 bases; junction bases outside the gene matches: 6. The CDR3 is 15 residues long. The germline V gene encodes CDR1 LGHNA and CDR2 YSLEER. The CDR3 DNA follows: TGCGCCAGCAGCCTCTCCAGACAGGGGAACTATGGCTACACCTTC. Amino acid sequence: CASSLSRQGNYGYTF.

The chain couples TRBV4-3 to TRBJ1-6; 7 nucleotides match TRBD1. This CDR3 is 17 amino acids long. V gave up 5 bases and J gave up 7 bases; unmatched junction bases: 14. CDR1 and CDR2 from the germline V gene are LGHNA and YSLEER. The CDR3 DNA follows: TGCGCCAGCAGCGACCTGGCCCGGGACAGCAAAAATTCACCCCTCCACTTT. Translated, it gives CASSDLARDSKNSPLHF.

The sample holds one count of this clone. Written as DNA, the CDR3 is TGCGCCAGCAGCTTGGTTGTCGGGTTCTATGGCTACACCTTC. This sequence encodes CASSLVVGFYGYTF. The rearrangement joins TRBV5-1 to TRBJ1-2; D uncertain. The CDR3 totals 14 residues. CDR1 and CDR2 (germline): SGHRS, YFSETQ. V lost 0 bases to trimming and J lost 4 bases, with 10 bases between them.

The chain employs TRBV30 and TRBJ1-1; TRBD1 matches at 9 bases. V dropped 0 bases and J dropped 9; count of bases not matched to a gene: 8. The CDR3 runs 14 residues. The germline CDR1 and CDR2 sequences are GTSNPN and SVGIG (reference sequence). Written as DNA, the CDR3 is TGTGCCTGGAGTGTCCGGGACAGGGCAACTCAAGCTTTCTTT. It specifies CAWSVRDRATQAFF.

This clone has just a few counts. This chain uses TRBV19 with TRBJ2-3; TRBD1 agrees at 10 bases. The CDR3 is made up of 15 amino acids. J gave up 4 bases and V 5 bases, and 6 bases lay outside the gene matches. Germline loops: CDR1 LNHDA, CDR2 SQIVND (reference sequence). The CDR3 bases are TGTGCCAGTAGTCTACTCGGACAGGGGGCAGATACGCAGTATTTT. It is translated as CASSLLGQGADTQYF.

The chain joins TRBV30 to TRBJ2-3, with 10 bases fitting TRBD2. V lost 5 bases, J lost 2 bases, and 7 bases stayed unmatched. The CDR3 is 15 residues long. The germline V gene encodes CDR1 GTSNPN and CDR2 SVGIG (reference sequence). CDR3 in amino acids: CAWSTLAGNTDTQYF. The CDR3 nucleotides read TGTGCCTGGTCTACACTAGCGGGGAACACAGATACGCAGTATTTT.

The gene calls are TRBV19 and TRBJ2-5, with D maybe TRBD2 (6 bases). CDR1 is LNHDA and CDR2 is SQIVND in the germline V gene (reference sequence). The V gene lost 4 bases and the J gene lost 7 bases, with 19 bases spanning the gap. CDR3 length: 15 amino acids. The CDR3 spells CASSTGTLQRGTQYF. The CDR3 DNA reads as TGTGCCAGTAGTACCGGGACTCTCCAACGGGGGACCCAGTACTTC.

This clone was counted between two and nine times. V usage is TRBV18 and J usage is TRBJ1-4; 8 nucleotides align to TRBD1. Germline CDR1 and CDR2: KGHSH and LQKENI. The CDR3 totals 14 residues. The junction had 2 bases not matched to a gene; V was cut back by 4 bases and J by 4 bases. The CDR3 DNA sequence: TGTGCCAGCTCACAGGGACAGGATAATGAAAAACTGTTTTTT. Encoded protein: CASSQGQDNEKLFF. The entire variable domain, with the rest obtained from reference TRBV18 and TRBJ1-4, is as follows: NAGVMQNPRHLVRRRGQEARLRCSPMKGHSHVYWYRQLPEEGLKFMVYLQKENIIDESGMPKERFSAEFPKEGPSILRIQQVVRGDSAAYFCASSQGQDNEKLFFGSGTQLSVL.

This rearrangement joins TRBV7-2 to TRBJ2-2; TRBD2 aligns across 8 bases. Trimming took 1 base from V and 8 from J; bases not matched to a gene: 6. This CDR3 contains 15 residues. CDR1 SGHTA and CDR2 FQGNSA come from the germline V gene. This chain's CDR3 is CASSLVGGGGGELFF. The CDR3 coding sequence is TGTGCCAGCAGCTTAGTCGGGGGGGGCGGTGGGGAGCTGTTTTTT.

The rearrangement joins TRBV5-4 to TRBJ2-1, with D perhaps matching TRBD2 (5 bases). Per germline, CDR1 SGHNT and CDR2 YYREEE (reference sequence). V lost 1 base and J 1 base, leaving 12 bases between the germline ends. The CDR3 loop spans 16 amino acids. This CDR3 reads CASSLRDVGSYNEQFF. The CDR3 coding sequence is TGTGCCAGCAGCTTGCGGGATGTCGGTTCCTACAATGAGCAGTTCTTC.